Below, 10 T cell receptor beta chains from the same sample are listed, as sequenced in a study of naive and memory T cell subsets. Study-level points and caveats: A few larger clonotypes appeared in naive repertoires, especially CD8, possibly memory cells re-expressing CD45RA.

Their antigen targets remain unknown. An equimolar mix of two oligonucleotides served as the beta constant-region primer for TRBC1 and TRBC2. Ligated cDNA was amplified by four rounds of PCR with nested alpha and beta constant-region primers and SP2. From the UMI-ligation and nested PCR reads, TCRdb called clonotypes with MiXCR, one entry per CDR3 protein. The repertoire holds roughly 150,000 distinct CDR3 sequences, with 15% to 20% as singletons. Sequencing used naive CD8+ T cells from blood. These receptor sequences come from a human donor in good health.

This clonotype was counted between two and nine times. The J gene is TRBJ2-7, the V gene TRBV29-1; D could derive from TRBD1 or TRBD2 (6 bases each). This CDR3 is built from 13 residues. With 3 bases removed from V and 7 bases from J, the gap between germline ends came to 16 bases. Germline assignment: CDR1 SQVTM and CDR2 ANQGSEA. CDR3 sequence: CSVEAGQPLEQYF. DNA for the CDR3: TGCAGCGTTGAGGCGGGACAACCCTTGGAGCAGTACTTC.

This clonotype was picked up a small number of times. This rearrangement joins TRBV28 to TRBJ2-3, with TRBD1 matching 7 bases. Germline lookup yields CDR1 MDHEN and CDR2 SYDVKM. The J segment lost 4 bases and the V segment lost 2 bases, leaving 3 bases of the junction unmatched. The CDR3 runs to 14 residues. In nucleotides, the CDR3 is TGTGCCAGCAGTTTAGAGGACAGGTCAGATACGCAGTATTTT. It translates to CASSLEDRSDTQYF.

The chain couples TRBV2 to TRBJ2-5; TRBD2 aligns across 14 bases. Germline CDR1 reads SNHLY; CDR2 reads FYNNEI. The ends lost 7 bases at V and 4 bases at J; junction bases unmatched: 2. The CDR3 runs 14 residues. As DNA, the CDR3 is TGTGCCAGCAACGGACTAGCGGGAGGAGAGACCCAGTACTTC. Amino acids: CASNGLAGGETQYF. Using reference TRBV2 and TRBJ2-5 for the parts outside the CDR3, the full variable domain is EPEVTQTPSHQVTQMGQEVILRCVPISNHLYFYWYRQILGQKVEFLVSFYNNEISEKSEIFDDQFSVERPDGSNFTLKIRSTKLEDSAMYFCASNGLAGGETQYFGPGTRLLVL.

The chain links TRBV24-1 to TRBJ2-1; D could derive from TRBD1 or TRBD2 (5 bases each). Trimming removed 4 bases from V and 2 bases from J, with 14 bases in between. Germline CDR1 KGHDR, CDR2 SFDVKD. The CDR3 has 16 amino acids. CDR3 in DNA: TGTGCCACCAGTGACCCTGGGACGCGAACCTACAATGAGCAGTTCTTC. Protein sequence: CATSDPGTRTYNEQFF.

This clonotype was observed a handful of times. The chain recombines TRBV28 with TRBJ1-2; 7 nucleotides match TRBD1. Germline loops: CDR1 MDHEN, CDR2 SYDVKM. With V trimmed by 6 bases and J by 3 bases, 4 bases remained unmatched. The CDR3 totals 13 residues. CDR3 loop: CASSKDRDYGYTF. The CDR3 DNA reads as TGTGCCAGCAGCAAAGACAGGGACTATGGCTACACCTTC.

The chain recombines TRBV11-3 with TRBJ2-1; D not certain. Trimming removed 2 bases at V and 8 bases at J, with 7 bases between. The CDR3 contains 12 residues. Germline CDR1 is SGHNT and CDR2 is YENEEA. Here the CDR3 DNA reads TGTGCCAGCAGCTTATCCAGCGATGAGCAGTTCTTC. Protein product: CASSLSSDEQFF. The variable domain in full, with the rest retrieved from reference TRBV11-3 and TRBJ2-1, is EAGVVQSPRYKIIEKKQPVAFWCNPISGHNTLYWYLQNLGQGPELLIRYENEEAVDDSQLPKDRFSAERLKGVDSTLKIQPAELGDSAVYLCASSLSSDEQFFGPGTRLTVL.

There are a few counts of this clonotype. The CDR3 region has the DNA TGTGCCAGCAGTTACGGCGGGACAGGGGGAAACACCATATATTTT. Protein sequence: CASSYGGTGGNTIYF. V usage is TRBV6-5 and J usage is TRBJ1-3; 9 positions match TRBD1. Germline loops: CDR1 MNHEY, CDR2 SVGAGI. The CDR3 sequence is 15 residues long. Unmatched junction bases numbered 3, after V lost 2 bases and J lost 4 bases.

Only a few counts were recorded for this clonotype. This chain uses TRBV29-1 with TRBJ2-5; no definite D call. The CDR3 consists of 11 residues. Looked up from germline, CDR1 is SQVTM and CDR2 is ANQGSEA. The V gene lost 6 bases and the J gene lost 4 bases, with 9 bases spanning the gap. The CDR3 protein is CSVIQTETQYF. Here the CDR3 DNA reads TGCAGCGTGATTCAAACAGAGACCCAGTACTTC.

This sequence joins TRBV24-1 and TRBJ2-7, with unresolved D. Trimming cost V 4 bases and J 1 base, with 7 bases left between them. CDR1 is KGHDR, CDR2 SFDVKD, per germline. The CDR3 spans 13 residues. The CDR3 DNA reads as TGTGCCACCAGTGACATCGGGTCCTACGAGCAGTACTTC. This gives the protein CATSDIGSYEQYF.

This chain links TRBV10-3 with TRBJ1-2; D might be TRBD1 (6 bases). Germline-derived CDR1 and CDR2 are ENHRY and SYGVKD. The CDR3 is made up of 11 amino acids. Trimming stripped 6 bases from V and 7 bases from J, with 9 bases between. The CDR3 nucleotides read TGTGCCATCAGCAGGGGAGGTGGCTACACCTTC. Translating it yields CAISRGGGYTF.